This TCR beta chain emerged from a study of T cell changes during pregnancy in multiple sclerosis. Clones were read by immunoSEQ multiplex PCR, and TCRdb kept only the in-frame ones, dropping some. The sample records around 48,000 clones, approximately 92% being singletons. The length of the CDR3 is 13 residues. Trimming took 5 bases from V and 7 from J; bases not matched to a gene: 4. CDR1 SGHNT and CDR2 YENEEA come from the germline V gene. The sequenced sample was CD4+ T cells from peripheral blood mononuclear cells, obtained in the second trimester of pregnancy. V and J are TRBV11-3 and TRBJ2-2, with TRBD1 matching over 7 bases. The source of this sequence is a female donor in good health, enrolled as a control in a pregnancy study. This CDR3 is CASSVRGIGELFF. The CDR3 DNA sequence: TGTGCCAGCAGCGTCAGGGGGATCGGGGAGCTGTTTTTT.